These 17 T cell receptor beta chains originate from one sample sequenced in a study of patients and donors after allogeneic stem cell transplantation. TCRdb used MiXCR to reprocess the RT-PCR reads, holding one entry per CDR3 protein. The sample includes roughly 230,000 distinct CDR3 sequences, roughly 15% seen only once; the top ten take around 10%. The sequenced sample consisted of blood, either unsorted or a sorted T cell fraction (not recorded which). The source is a human donor who was either an allogeneic HSCT recipient or a stem cell or donor lymphocyte infusion donor (not recorded which). It is not recorded whose cells these are; they may come from a transplant donor.

In this sample, this clonotype turned up many times. J is TRBJ2-3 and V is TRBV7-2, with 14 bases that match TRBD2. CDR1 is SGHTA, CDR2 FQGNSA, per germline. The CDR3 sequence is 14 residues long. The DNA of the CDR3 is TGTGCAGACCGACTAGCGGGAGGGAAAGATACGCAGTATTTT. Translated: CADRLAGGKDTQYF.

This sequence joins TRBV20-1 and TRBJ1-5; D perhaps matches TRBD1 (5 bases). Trimming took off 5 bases at V and 3 bases at J, with 11 bases between the two ends. Germline loops: CDR1 DFQATT, CDR2 SNEGSKA (reference sequence). There are 13 residues in the CDR3. The CDR3 sequence is CSAGGRLNQPQHF. In nucleotides, the CDR3 is TGCAGTGCTGGGGGACGGCTCAATCAGCCCCAGCATTTT.

This clonotype was seen a few times. The chain links TRBV6-6 to TRBJ2-3; D gene ambiguous. The germline V gene has CDR1 MNHNY and CDR2 SVGAGI (reference sequence). Trimming cost V 5 bases and J 6 bases, with 9 bases left between them. The CDR3 runs 12 residues. The CDR3 region has the DNA TGTGCCAGCAGTCCGACGGCTGATACGCAGTATTTT. This encodes CASSPTADTQYF.

This clonotype was seen a handful of times. The rearrangement uses TRBV30 and TRBJ1-2; D unclear. CDR3 length equals 12 residues. CDR1 and CDR2 (germline): GTSNPN, SVGIG (reference sequence). With 2 bases removed from V and 5 bases from J, the gap between germline ends came to 9 bases. The CDR3 bases are TGTGCCTGGAGTCTAAGCGGGTATGGCTACACCTTC. Amino acid sequence: CAWSLSGYGYTF.

The chain joins TRBV4-2 to TRBJ2-1; TRBD2 matches 11 bases. This CDR3 is built from 19 residues. V dropped 4 bases and J dropped 6; count of bases not matched to a gene: 17. From germline, CDR1 is LGHNA and CDR2 YNFKEQ. As DNA, the CDR3 is TGTGCCAGCAGCCTCTCCCGTAGTCTACTAGCGGGAGATCTCAATGAGCAGTTCTTC. Translation: CASSLSRSLLAGDLNEQFF.

This clonotype was counted a few times. The chain is built from TRBV6-1 and TRBJ1-1, with TRBD1 as a possible D gene (5 bases). Germline V gene lookup returns CDR1 MNHNS and CDR2 SASEGT. The V end lost 8 bases, the J end lost 4 bases, and 11 bases lay between the germline ends. CDR3 length: 12 amino acids. The CDR3 nucleotides are TGTGCCAGCGAGGTAAGGGGCACTGAAGCTTTCTTT. Its protein product is CASEVRGTEAFF.

This clonotype has more than one count but fewer than ten. The chain's CDR3 is CASSPMTDSGNTIYF. In DNA form, the CDR3 reads TGCGCCAGCAGCCCGATGACGGACTCTGGAAACACCATATATTTT. This chain joins TRBV5-1 and TRBJ1-3; D is ambiguous. This CDR3 has 15 amino acids. Germline lookup yields CDR1 SGHRS and CDR2 YFSETQ. V was clipped by 4 bases and J by 0 bases, with 11 bases between them.

This clonotype occurred many times. The J gene is TRBJ2-7, the V gene TRBV3-1; unclear D gene. The germline CDR1 and CDR2 sequences are LGHDT and YNNKEL (reference sequence). V was cut by 0 bases and J by 1 base, with 4 bases left in between. The CDR3 sequence is 13 residues long. CDR3 in DNA: TGTGCCAGCAGCCAAGACAGGTCCTACGAGCAGTACTTC. It is translated as CASSQDRSYEQYF.

This clonotype was picked up a small number of times. V usage is TRBV6-1 and J usage is TRBJ2-7; possibly TRBD2 for D (6 bases). Germline V CDR1 and CDR2: MNHNS, SASEGT. The ends were cut back, 5 bases at V and 1 base at J, with 12 bases in the middle. This CDR3 spans 14 amino acids. In DNA, the CDR3 is TGTGCCAGCAGTATCGCGGGATGGTCCTACGAGCAGTACTTC. Translated, it gives CASSIAGWSYEQYF.

This clonotype was counted ten times or more. The chain employs TRBV9 and TRBJ1-2; D unresolved. The CDR3 totals 17 residues. Germline CDR1 is SGDLS and CDR2 is YYNGEE. Between the trimmed V and J ends, which lost 0 bases and 6 bases, there was a span of 21 bases. Written as DNA, the CDR3 is TGTGCCAGCAGCGTAGACTCCGTTGGGCGGGTGATCGATGGCTACACCTTC. Encoded protein: CASSVDSVGRVIDGYTF.

This clonotype was observed at least ten times. The chain uses TRBV7-2 and TRBJ1-3; D is uncertain. Trimming pared 1 base from V and 9 bases from J, leaving 10 bases between. The CDR3 is 13 residues long. Germline values: CDR1 SGHTA, CDR2 FQGNSA. CDR3 protein: CASSLGLDGTIYF. CDR3 nucleotides: TGTGCCAGCAGCTTAGGATTGGACGGCACCATATATTTT.

This clonotype was seen more than once but under ten times. The V and J genes are TRBV6-1 and TRBJ2-7, with 9 bases that match TRBD2. The germline CDR1 and CDR2 sequences are MNHNS and SASEGT. The CDR3 totals 15 residues. The V segment lost 2 bases and the J segment 3 bases; nucleotides outside the gene matches: 5. This CDR3 is CASSESSGKGYEQYF. Here the CDR3 DNA reads TGTGCCAGCAGTGAATCTAGCGGGAAGGGCTACGAGCAGTACTTC.

This clonotype appeared many times. This sequence joins TRBV5-1 and TRBJ1-5, with 8 bases that match TRBD1. The CDR3 consists of 16 residues. Trimming at V came to 6 bases and at J to 5 bases, leaving 13 bases not matched to a gene. Germline lookup yields CDR1 SGHRS and CDR2 YFSETQ. This CDR3 is CASTKSRDRFDQPQHF. The CDR3 region has the DNA TGCGCCAGCACCAAGTCCCGGGACAGGTTCGATCAGCCCCAGCATTTT.

V and J are TRBV7-8 and TRBJ2-5; possibly TRBD2 for D (7 bases). Germline V gene data show CDR1 as SGHVS and CDR2 as FQNEAQ. Trimming removed 6 bases at V and 5 bases at J, with 10 bases between. The CDR3 has 12 amino acids. The CDR3 nucleotides are TGTGCCAGCAGAGGGAGGGGGGAGACCCAGTACTTC. Translated, it gives CASRGRGETQYF.

This clonotype showed up just a few times. The genes are TRBV20-1 and TRBJ2-3, with TRBD2 matching 12 bases. The germline CDR1 and CDR2 sequences are DFQATT and SNEGSKA (reference sequence). V was clipped by 5 bases and J by 2 bases; unmatched bases: 11. The CDR3 loop spans 17 amino acids. The CDR3 region is CSAARPSGRVVTDTQYF. DNA of the CDR3: TGCAGTGCTGCGCGCCCTAGCGGGAGGGTAGTCACAGATACGCAGTATTTT.

This clonotype has a count of ten or more. CDR3 loop: CASRHRGPEAFF. Here the CDR3 DNA reads TGTGCCAGCAGGCACAGGGGGCCTGAAGCTTTCTTT. This rearrangement joins TRBV12-3 or TRBV12-4 to TRBJ1-1; 9 bases fit TRBD1. With V trimmed by 6 bases and J by 6 bases, 2 bases remained unmatched. This CDR3 has 12 amino acids.

This clonotype was counted ten times or more. The chain couples TRBV12-3 or TRBV12-4 to TRBJ1-6, with a tentative D call TRBD1 (5 bases). V dropped 6 bases and J dropped 7 bases, with 10 bases sitting between them. This CDR3 is built from 13 residues. CDR3 protein: CASRRGENSPLHF. CDR3 nucleotide sequence: TGTGCCAGCAGGCGGGGGGAGAATTCACCCCTCCACTTT.